Included here is one T cell receptor beta chain sequence, with context. This specimen belongs to a study of patients and donors after allogeneic stem cell transplantation. V was pared by 1 base and J by 0 bases, with 8 bases between. Germline V gene data show CDR1 as SGHAT and CDR2 as FQNNGV. The CDR3 totals 15 residues. TCRdb independently ran MiXCR on the RT-PCR reads; one entry per CDR3 protein. The data contain roughly 250,000 distinct CDR3 sequences, around 14% of them singletons. The chain joins TRBV11-2 to TRBJ2-3; D ambiguous. The origin of this receptor is a human donor who was either an allogeneic HSCT recipient or a stem cell or donor lymphocyte infusion donor (not recorded which). It is not recorded whose cells these are; they may come from a transplant donor. Sequenced: blood, either unsorted or a sorted T cell fraction (not recorded which). The CDR3 reads CASSLVEPSTDTQYF. CDR3 DNA sequence: TGTGCCAGCAGCTTAGTGGAGCCTAGCACAGATACGCAGTATTTT.